This note documents a single T cell receptor beta chain sequence. Its target is unknown. V gave up 0 bases and J gave up 3 bases, with 6 bases separating them. The CDR3 is made up of 14 amino acids. From germline, CDR1 is KGHSY and CDR2 FQNENV. The entry originates in a study of cytomegalovirus exposure and HLA in healthy donors. Study-wide findings and caveats: Previous analysis showed most TCR beta V segments were productive about 87% or about 30% of the time. Later analysis demonstrated an association between a missense DCLRE1C variant and TCR beta V- and J-gene trimming. A later analysis reportedly identified an Asian-associated ancestry cluster as carrying fewer N-insertions than the roughly 700-donor mean.

Amplification used 60 Vbeta primers and 13 Jbeta primers. The assay was immunoSEQ multiplex PCR, and TCRdb's table has in-frame clones only and misses some. The table lists around 150,000 clones, 80% to 90% of them singletons. The source material was PBMCs. The sequence came from a man between 18 and 29 years old in good health and CMV-seropositive. This chain joins TRBV16 and TRBJ1-3; D is uncertain. CDR3 sequence: CASSQSRGGNTIYF. In DNA form, the CDR3 reads TGTGCCAGCAGCCAATCACGGGGTGGAAACACCATATATTTT.